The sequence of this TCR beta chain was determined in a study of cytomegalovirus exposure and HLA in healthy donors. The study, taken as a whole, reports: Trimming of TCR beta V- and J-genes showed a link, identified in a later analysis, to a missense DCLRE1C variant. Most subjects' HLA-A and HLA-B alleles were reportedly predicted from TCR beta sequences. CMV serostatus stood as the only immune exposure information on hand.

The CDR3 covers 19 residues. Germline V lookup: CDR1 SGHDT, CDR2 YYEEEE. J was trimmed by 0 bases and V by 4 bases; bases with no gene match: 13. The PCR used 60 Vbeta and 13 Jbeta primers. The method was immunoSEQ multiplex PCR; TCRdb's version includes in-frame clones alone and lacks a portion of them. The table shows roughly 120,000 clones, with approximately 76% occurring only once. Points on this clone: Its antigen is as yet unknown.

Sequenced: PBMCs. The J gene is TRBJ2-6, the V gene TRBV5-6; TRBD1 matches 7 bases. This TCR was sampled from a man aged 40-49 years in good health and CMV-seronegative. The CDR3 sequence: CASSTYRTGSRSGANVLTF. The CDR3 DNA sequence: TGTGCCAGCAGCACGTATCGGACAGGCTCACGCTCTGGGGCCAACGTCCTGACTTTC.